This T cell receptor beta chain is from a study of T cells expressing NK-cell markers. TCR beta cDNA was made by 5'RACE template switching with UMIs. One entry per CDR3 protein, without DNA, is what TCRdb gives after re-calling the 5' RACE reads. The sample table sets out 130,000 to 150,000 distinct CDR3 sequences. The CDR3 extends over 18 amino acids. Per germline, CDR1 LNHNV and CDR2 YYDKDF (reference sequence). Sequencing was carried out using blood T cells: a sorted CD56 or NKG2C T cell subset, CD4+ or CD8+ T cells, or bulk PBMC T cells (not recorded which). This chain connects TRBV15 to TRBJ2-1; TCRdb calls TRBD2, which cannot be checked without DNA. The receptor was isolated from a man aged 18 to 35 in good health. CDR3: CATSRERVAGGPFNEQFF.